This T cell receptor beta chain was sequenced for a study of neoadjuvant anti-PD-1 for oral cavity cancer (dated by TCRdb to about 2021). Looking at the study overall: Patients mostly received three to four biweekly doses of nivolumab at 3 mg/kg before curative-intent surgical resection. The parent correlative cohort included under 15 patients, with a 33% response rate. Under RECIST 1.1, patients with complete response, partial response or stable disease were classed as responders, and patients with progression were classed as non-responders. Patients who did not progress were given a fourth nivolumab dose at about day 43 and had definitive surgical resection on days 50-56.

This sample's time point label indicates: after neoadjuvant nivolumab, at surgical resection. Patients were newly diagnosed with stage II-IVA oral cavity squamous cell carcinoma and had received no prior systemic or radiation treatment. Everyone in the cohort had locally advanced, HPV-negative oral cavity squamous cell carcinoma. No culture maintenance or expansion was done, as the peripheral blood mononuclear cells went straight to analysis. The samples were drawn from a longitudinal correlative study tied to a single-arm phase II trial testing neoadjuvant nivolumab in oral cavity squamous cell carcinoma. Subject-matched pre- and post-treatment PBMCs and tumors from three responders and three non-responders were subjected to genomic DNA-based TCRbeta sequencing. Peripheral blood mononuclear cells were drawn once before nivolumab treatment and a second time after treatment, when surgery took place. Genomic DNA was isolated from PBMCs using the Maxwell RSC DNA from Cells kit.

The full study reports these points: Higher pretreatment blood Treg/Th17 ratios correlated with higher pretreatment blood TCRbeta clonality and lower post-treatment tumor TCRbeta clonality. TCR analyses included only three patients per response group, and the authors called for larger cohorts for validation. Within PBMCs, T cell clonality (Gini index) was significantly higher in non-responders than responders after neoadjuvant nivolumab.

A remark on this clone: Its binding antigen is unknown. Per-base quality was not reported, and no clone a single base away is much larger than it.

For deep sequencing, PBMC libraries mostly used roughly 0.5 ug of input genomic DNA, with six replicates for each sample. The immunoSEQ hsTCRbeta kit was used to prepare TCRbeta libraries, following the manufacturer's instructions. Sequencing of the completed libraries took place using an Illumina NovaSeq 6000 S4 flow cell after they had been pooled to around 2.7 nM. The source study handled its data this way. The immunoSEQ Analyzer handled quality control and preprocessing of the raw data. The analysis was restricted to productive rearrangements, with each unique CDR3 amino acid sequence defining a clonotype. Repertoire clonality was estimated as the Gini-Simpson index, computed with the R package tcR. Student's t test was used to compare Gini indices, and Pearson correlation was used to assess associations with tumor size change. The clones in this table, taken by TCRdb from immuneACCESS, are in-frame only. Not every clone is retained; where verified, under half of the shortfall comes from an unresolved V gene, and the cause of the rest is unknown. V, J and clone size are taken as reported in that table, and D and trimming were inferred from the DNA itself. The sample table contains 55,000 to 75,000 clones; only one count was recorded for 85% to 90% of them. The top ten clonotypes cover approximately 2.6% of the sample.

The CDR3 starts with the cysteine, ends with the phenylalanine, and has 14 residues. Here the CDR3 DNA is all that survives: 42 bases in frame from base 1. The germline V gene (reference sequence) gives CDR1 as SGHNT and CDR2 as YYREEE. V lost 5 bases and J lost 1 base; the stretch between them is 12 bases long. The sequence was collected from a person aged 40 to 85 with oral cavity squamous cell carcinoma. The rearranged chain carries TRBV5-4 and TRBJ1-1; no D gene can be assigned with confidence. The material was PBMCs, obtained after nivolumab (anti-PD-1) treatment. In nucleotide form, the sequence is TGTGCCAGCAGACCTGGGGAGGAGAACACTGAAGCTTTCTTT. Protein translation: CASRPGEENTEAFF.